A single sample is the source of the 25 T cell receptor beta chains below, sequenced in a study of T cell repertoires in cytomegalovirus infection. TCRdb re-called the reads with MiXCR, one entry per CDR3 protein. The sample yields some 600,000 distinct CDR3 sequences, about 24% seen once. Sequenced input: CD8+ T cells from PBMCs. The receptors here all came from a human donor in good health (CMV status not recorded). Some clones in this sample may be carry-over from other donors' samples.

CDR3: CASSSSEEDTQYF. The CDR3 DNA reads as TGTGCCAGCAGCTCATCTGAGGAAGATACGCAGTATTTT. The chain uses TRBV13 and TRBJ2-3; no firm D call. Germline CDR1 and CDR2: PRHDT and FYEKMQ (reference sequence). Trimming cost V 4 bases and J 5 bases, with 10 bases left between them. There are 13 residues in the CDR3.

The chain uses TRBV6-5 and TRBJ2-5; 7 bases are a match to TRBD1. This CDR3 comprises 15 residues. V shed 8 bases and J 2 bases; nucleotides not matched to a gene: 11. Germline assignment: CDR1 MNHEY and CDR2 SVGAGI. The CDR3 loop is CASGDDPGQQETQYF. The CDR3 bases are TGTGCCAGCGGCGATGATCCGGGACAGCAAGAGACCCAGTACTTC.

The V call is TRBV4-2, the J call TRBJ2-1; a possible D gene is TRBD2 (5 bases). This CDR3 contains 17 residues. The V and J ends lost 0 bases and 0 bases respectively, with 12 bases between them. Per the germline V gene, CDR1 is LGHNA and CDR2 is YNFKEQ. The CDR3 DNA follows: TGTGCCAGCAGCCAAGAAAGCGGACTTAGCTCCTACAATGAGCAGTTCTTC. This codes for CASSQESGLSSYNEQFF.

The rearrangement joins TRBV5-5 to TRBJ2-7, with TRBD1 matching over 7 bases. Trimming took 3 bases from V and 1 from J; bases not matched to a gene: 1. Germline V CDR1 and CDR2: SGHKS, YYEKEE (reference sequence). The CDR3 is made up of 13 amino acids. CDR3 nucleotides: TGTGCCAGCAGCTGGGACAGATCCTACGAGCAGTACGTC. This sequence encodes CASSWDRSYEQYV.

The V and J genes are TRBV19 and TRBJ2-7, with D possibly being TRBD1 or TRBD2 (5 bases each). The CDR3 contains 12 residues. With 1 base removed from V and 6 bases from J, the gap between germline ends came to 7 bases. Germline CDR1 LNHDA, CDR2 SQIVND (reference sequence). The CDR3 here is CASSIAGAEQYF. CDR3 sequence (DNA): TGTGCCAGTAGTATAGCCGGGGCCGAGCAGTACTTC.

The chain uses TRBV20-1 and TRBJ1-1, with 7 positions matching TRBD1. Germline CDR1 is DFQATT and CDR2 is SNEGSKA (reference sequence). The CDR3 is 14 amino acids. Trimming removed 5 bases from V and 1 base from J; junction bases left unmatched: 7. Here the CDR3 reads CSAWDRNENTEAFF. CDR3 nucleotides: TGCAGTGCTTGGGACAGAAATGAGAACACTGAAGCTTTCTTT.

Written as DNA, the CDR3 is TGTGCCAGCAGTTACTCGGGGGACAGGATCTCCTACAATGAGCAGTTCTTC. It translates to CASSYSGDRISYNEQFF. The gene calls are TRBV6-2 or TRBV6-3 and TRBJ2-1; 8 nucleotides agree with TRBD1. This CDR3 has 17 residues. CDR1 and CDR2 (germline): MNHEY, SVGEGT. The trim removed 0 bases at V and 0 bases at J, leaving 4 bases unmatched.

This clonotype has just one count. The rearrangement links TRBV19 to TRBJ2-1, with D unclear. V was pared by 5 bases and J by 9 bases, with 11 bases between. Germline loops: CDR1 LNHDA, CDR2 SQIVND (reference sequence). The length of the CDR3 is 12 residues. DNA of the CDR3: TGTGCCAGTAGTGCGACCCAGAGTGAGCAGTTCTTC. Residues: CASSATQSEQFF.

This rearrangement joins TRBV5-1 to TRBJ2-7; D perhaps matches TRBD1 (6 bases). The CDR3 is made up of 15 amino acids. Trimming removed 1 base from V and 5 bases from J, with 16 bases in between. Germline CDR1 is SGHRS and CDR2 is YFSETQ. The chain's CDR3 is CASSLRQGIMNEQYF. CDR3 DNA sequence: TGCGCCAGCAGCTTGAGGCAGGGGATCATGAACGAGCAGTACTTC.

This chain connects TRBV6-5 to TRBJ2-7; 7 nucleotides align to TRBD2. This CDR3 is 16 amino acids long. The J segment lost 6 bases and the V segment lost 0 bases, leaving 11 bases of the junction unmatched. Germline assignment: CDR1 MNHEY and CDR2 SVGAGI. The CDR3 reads CASSYSISETSCEQYF. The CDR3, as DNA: TGTGCCAGCAGTTACTCGATCTCTGAGACTAGCTGCGAGCAGTACTTC.

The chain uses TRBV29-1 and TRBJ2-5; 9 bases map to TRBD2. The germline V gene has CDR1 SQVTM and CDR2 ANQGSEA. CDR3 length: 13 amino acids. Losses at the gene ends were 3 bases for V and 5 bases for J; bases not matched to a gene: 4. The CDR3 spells CSVDGSGGETQYF. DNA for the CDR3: TGCAGCGTTGATGGTAGCGGGGGTGAGACCCAGTACTTC.

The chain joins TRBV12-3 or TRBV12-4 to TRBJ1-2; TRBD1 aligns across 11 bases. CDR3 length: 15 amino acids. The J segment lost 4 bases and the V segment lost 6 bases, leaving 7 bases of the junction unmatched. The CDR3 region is CASRNRTGGAYGYTF. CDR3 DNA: TGTGCCAGCAGAAATCGGACAGGGGGCGCCTATGGCTACACCTTC.

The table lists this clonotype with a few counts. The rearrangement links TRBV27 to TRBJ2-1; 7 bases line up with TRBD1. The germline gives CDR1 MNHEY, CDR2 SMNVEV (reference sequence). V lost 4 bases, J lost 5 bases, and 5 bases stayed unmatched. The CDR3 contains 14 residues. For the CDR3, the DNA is TGTGCCAGCAGTTCCGACAGGGCTAACAATGAGCAGTTCTTC. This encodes CASSSDRANNEQFF.

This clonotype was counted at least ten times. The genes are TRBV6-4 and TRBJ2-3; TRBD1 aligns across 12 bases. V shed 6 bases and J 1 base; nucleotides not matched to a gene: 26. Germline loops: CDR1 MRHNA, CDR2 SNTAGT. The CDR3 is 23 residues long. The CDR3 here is CASSHHASPGQGATPVRTDTQYF. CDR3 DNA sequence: TGTGCCAGCAGCCACCACGCTTCCCCGGGACAGGGGGCGACCCCCGTCCGCACAGATACGCAGTATTTT.

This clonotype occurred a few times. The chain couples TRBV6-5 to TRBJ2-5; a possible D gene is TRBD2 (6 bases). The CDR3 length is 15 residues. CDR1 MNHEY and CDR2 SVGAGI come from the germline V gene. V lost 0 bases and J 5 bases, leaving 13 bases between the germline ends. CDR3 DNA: TGTGCCAGCAGTTACTCGTTATCTGGGAGGGAGACCCAGTACTTC. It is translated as CASSYSLSGRETQYF.

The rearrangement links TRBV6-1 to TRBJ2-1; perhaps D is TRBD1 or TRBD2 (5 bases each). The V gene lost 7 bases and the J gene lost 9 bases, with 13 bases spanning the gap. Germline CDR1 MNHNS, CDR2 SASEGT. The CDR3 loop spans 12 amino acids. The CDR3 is CASTGGSREQFF. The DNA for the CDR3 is TGTGCCAGCACTGGGGGTTCTCGTGAGCAGTTCTTC.

The CDR3 region is CSASRARGEQFF. The CDR3 region has the DNA TGCAGTGCTAGCCGCGCAAGGGGAGAGCAGTTCTTC. The chain carries TRBV20-1 and TRBJ2-1, with D perhaps TRBD1 (5 bases). Germline assignment: CDR1 DFQATT and CDR2 SNEGSKA (reference sequence). V was cut by 3 bases and J by 10 bases, with 13 bases left in between. The CDR3 spans 12 residues.

For the CDR3, the DNA is TGCGCCAGCAGCTTGGATCTAACAGGGGTGGACGAGCAGTACTTC. It specifies CASSLDLTGVDEQYF. This chain links TRBV5-1 with TRBJ2-7; 7 nucleotides agree with TRBD1. V gave up 0 bases and J gave up 5 bases; unmatched junction bases: 8. Germline V gene lookup returns CDR1 SGHRS and CDR2 YFSETQ. The CDR3 spans 15 residues.

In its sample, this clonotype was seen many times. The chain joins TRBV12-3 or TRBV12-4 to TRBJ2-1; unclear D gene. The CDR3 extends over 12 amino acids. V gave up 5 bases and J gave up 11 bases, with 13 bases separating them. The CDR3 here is CASSPVHRKQFF. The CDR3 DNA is TGTGCCAGCAGTCCGGTTCACAGAAAGCAGTTCTTC.

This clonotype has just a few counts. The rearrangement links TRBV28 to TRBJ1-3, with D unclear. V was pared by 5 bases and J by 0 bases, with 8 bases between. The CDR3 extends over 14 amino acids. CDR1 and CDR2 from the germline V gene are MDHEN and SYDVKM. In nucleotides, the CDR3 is TGTGCCAGCAGTGTGAAAAGCTCTGGAAACACCATATATTTT. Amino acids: CASSVKSSGNTIYF.

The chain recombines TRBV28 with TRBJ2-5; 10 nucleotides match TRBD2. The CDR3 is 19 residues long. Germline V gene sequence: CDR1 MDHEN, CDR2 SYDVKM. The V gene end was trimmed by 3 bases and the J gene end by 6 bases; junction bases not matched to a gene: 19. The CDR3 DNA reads TGTGCCAGCAGTTTTGGAGGGAGCGGGGGGGCTCTATCGGTGAAGACCCAGTACTTC. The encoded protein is CASSFGGSGGALSVKTQYF.

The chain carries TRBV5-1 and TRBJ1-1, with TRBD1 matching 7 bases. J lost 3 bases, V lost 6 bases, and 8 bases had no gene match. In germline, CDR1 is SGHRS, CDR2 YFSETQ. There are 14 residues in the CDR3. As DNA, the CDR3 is TGCGCCAGCACCTCGACAGGGAGGGACACTGAAGCTTTCTTT. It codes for CASTSTGRDTEAFF.

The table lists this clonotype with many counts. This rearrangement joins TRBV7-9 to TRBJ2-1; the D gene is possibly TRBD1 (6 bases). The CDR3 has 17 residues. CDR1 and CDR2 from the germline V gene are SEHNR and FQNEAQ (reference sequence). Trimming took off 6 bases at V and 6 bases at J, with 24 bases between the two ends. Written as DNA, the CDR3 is TGTGCCAGCAGTCGTATCCGAGGGACACCTATAGCCAATGAGCAGTTCTTC. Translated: CASSRIRGTPIANEQFF.

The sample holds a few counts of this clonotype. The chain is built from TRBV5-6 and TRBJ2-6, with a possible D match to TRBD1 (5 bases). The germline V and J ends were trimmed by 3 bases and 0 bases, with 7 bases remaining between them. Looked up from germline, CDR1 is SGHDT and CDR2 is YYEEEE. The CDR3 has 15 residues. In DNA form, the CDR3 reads TGTGCCAGCAGCTGGGGCTACTCTGGGGCCAACGTCCTGACTTTC. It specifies CASSWGYSGANVLTF.

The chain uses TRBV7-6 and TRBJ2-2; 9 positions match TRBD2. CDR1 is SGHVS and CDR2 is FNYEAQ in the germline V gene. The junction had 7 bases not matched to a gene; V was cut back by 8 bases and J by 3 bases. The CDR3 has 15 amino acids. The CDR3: CASYGGGADTGELFF. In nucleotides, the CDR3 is TGTGCCAGCTACGGCGGGGGGGCCGACACCGGGGAGCTGTTTTTT.